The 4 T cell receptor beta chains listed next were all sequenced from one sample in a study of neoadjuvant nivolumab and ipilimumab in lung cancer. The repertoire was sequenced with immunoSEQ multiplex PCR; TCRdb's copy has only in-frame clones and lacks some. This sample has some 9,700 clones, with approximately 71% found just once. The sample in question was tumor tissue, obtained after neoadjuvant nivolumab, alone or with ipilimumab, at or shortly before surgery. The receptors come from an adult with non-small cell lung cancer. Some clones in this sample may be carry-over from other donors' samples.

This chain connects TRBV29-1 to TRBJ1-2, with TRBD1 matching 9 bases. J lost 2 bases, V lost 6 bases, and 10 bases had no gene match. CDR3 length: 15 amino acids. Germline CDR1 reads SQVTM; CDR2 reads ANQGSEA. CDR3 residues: CSVTGQGNSNYGYTF. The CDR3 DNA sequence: TGCAGCGTGACCGGACAGGGGAATTCGAACTATGGCTACACCTTC.

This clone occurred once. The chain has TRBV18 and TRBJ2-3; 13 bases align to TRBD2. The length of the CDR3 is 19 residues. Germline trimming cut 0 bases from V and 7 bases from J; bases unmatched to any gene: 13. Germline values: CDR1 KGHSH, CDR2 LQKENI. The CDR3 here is CASSPPKGYGTSGIHTQYF. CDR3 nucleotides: TGTGCCAGCTCACCACCGAAAGGGTATGGGACTAGCGGGATCCATACGCAGTATTTT.

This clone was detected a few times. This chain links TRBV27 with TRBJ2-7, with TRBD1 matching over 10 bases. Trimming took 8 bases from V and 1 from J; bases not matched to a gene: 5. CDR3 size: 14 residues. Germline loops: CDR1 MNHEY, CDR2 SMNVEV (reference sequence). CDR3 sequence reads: CASQPGQGSYEQYF. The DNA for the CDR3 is TGTGCCAGCCAGCCGGGACAGGGGTCCTACGAGCAGTACTTC.

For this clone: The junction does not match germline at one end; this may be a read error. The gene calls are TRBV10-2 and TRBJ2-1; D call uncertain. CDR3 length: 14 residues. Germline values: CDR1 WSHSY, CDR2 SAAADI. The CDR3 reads CASSDGPPYSEQFF. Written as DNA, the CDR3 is TGCGCCAGCAGTGATGGGCCCCCTTACAGTGAGCAGTTCTTC.